This T cell receptor beta chain was sequenced during a study of cytomegalovirus exposure and HLA in healthy donors. Study conclusions and caveats: Among TCR beta chains, those listed as cytomegalovirus-associated numbered some 160.

PCR used 60 Vbeta primers and 13 Jbeta primers. The assay was immunoSEQ multiplex PCR, and TCRdb's table has in-frame clones only and misses some. This table holds about 130,000 clones, around 80% found once. The CDR3 is made up of 13 amino acids. Trimming left V 4 bases short and J 8 bases short, with 11 bases between. Germline CDR1 reads SGHDN; CDR2 reads FVKESK. As concerns this clone: What it binds is unknown.

Material for sequencing was PBMCs. The receptor was isolated from a man aged 25-45 years in good health. The chain carries TRBV14 and TRBJ1-4; D gene uncertain. The CDR3 sequence: CASSPRTGEKLFF. In DNA, the CDR3 is TGTGCCAGCAGCCCAAGGACGGGAGAAAAACTGTTTTTT.